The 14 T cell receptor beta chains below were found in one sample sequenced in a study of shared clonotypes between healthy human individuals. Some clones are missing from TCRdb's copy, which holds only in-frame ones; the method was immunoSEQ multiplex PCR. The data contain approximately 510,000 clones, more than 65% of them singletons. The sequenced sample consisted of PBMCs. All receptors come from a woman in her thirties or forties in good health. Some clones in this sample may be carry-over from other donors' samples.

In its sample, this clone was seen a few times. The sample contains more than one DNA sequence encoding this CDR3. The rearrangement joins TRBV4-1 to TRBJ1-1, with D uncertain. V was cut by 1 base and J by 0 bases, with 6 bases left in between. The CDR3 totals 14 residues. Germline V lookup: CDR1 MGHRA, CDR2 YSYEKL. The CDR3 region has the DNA TGCGCCAGCAGCCAAGTGGGTTTGAACACTGAAGCTTTCTTT. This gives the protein CASSQVGLNTEAFF.

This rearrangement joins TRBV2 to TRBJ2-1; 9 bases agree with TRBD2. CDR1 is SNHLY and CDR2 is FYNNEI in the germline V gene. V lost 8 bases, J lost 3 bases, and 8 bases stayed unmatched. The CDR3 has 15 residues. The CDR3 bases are TGTGCCAGCTTAACTAGGACTAGCGACTACAATGAGCAGTTCTTC. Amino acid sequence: CASLTRTSDYNEQFF.

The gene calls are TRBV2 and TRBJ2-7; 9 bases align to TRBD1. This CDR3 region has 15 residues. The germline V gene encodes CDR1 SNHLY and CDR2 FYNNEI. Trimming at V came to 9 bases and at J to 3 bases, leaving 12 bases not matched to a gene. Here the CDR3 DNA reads TGTGCCAGTTCAATGGGACAGGGTCAAGGCTACGAGCAGTACTTC. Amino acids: CASSMGQGQGYEQYF. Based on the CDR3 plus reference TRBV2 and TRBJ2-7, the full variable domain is EPEVTQTPSHQVTQMGQEVILRCVPISNHLYFYWYRQILGQKVEFLVSFYNNEISEKSEIFDDQFSVERPDGSNFTLKIRSTKLEDSAMYFCASSMGQGQGYEQYFGPGTRLTVT.

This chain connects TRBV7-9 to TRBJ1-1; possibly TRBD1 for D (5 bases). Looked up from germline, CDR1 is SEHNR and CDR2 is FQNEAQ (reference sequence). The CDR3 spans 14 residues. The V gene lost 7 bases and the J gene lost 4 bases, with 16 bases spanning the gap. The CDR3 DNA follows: TGTGCCAGCACCCTAAGGACACCAACCACTGAAGCTTTCTTT. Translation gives CASTLRTPTTEAFF.

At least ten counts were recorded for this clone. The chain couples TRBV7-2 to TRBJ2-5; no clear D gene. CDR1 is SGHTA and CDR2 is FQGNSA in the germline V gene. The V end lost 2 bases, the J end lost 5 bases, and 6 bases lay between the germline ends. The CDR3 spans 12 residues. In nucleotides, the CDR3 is TGTGCCAGCAGCTTATGGCTGGAGACCCAGTACTTC. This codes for CASSLWLETQYF.

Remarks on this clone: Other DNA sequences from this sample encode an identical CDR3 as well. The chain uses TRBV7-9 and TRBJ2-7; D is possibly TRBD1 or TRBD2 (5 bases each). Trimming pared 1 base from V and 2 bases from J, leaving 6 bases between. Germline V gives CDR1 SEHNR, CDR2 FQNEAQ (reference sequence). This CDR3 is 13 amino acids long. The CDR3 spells CASSLGGPYEQYF. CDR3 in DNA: TGTGCCAGCAGCTTAGGGGGACCCTACGAGCAGTACTTC.

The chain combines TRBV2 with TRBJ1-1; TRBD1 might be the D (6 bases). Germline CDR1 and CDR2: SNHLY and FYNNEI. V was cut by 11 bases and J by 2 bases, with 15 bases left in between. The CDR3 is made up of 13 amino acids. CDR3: CAGRDILNTEAFF. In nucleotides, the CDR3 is TGTGCCGGCCGGGACATACTAAACACTGAAGCTTTCTTT.

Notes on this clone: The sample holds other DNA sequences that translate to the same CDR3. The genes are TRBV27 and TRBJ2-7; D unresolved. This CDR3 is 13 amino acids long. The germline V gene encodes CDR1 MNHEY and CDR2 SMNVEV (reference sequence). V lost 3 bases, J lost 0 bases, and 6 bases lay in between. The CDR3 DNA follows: TGTGCCAGCAGTTTTCCGAGCTCCTACGAGCAGTACTTC. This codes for CASSFPSSYEQYF.

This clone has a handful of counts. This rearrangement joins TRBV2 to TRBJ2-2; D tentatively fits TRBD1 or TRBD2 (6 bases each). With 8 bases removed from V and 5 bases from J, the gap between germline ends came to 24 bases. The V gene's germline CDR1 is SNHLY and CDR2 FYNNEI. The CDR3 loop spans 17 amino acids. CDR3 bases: TGTGCCAGCTGTGGTTCGCGGTCGGGGGCGCGGACCGGGGAGCTGTTTTTT. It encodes CASCGSRSGARTGELFF.

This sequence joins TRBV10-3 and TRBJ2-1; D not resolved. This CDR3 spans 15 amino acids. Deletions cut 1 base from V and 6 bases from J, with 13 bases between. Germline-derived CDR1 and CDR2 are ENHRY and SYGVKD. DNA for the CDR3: TGTGCCATCAGTGAGTATGGCTTGCCCCTCAATGAGCAGTTCTTC. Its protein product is CAISEYGLPLNEQFF.

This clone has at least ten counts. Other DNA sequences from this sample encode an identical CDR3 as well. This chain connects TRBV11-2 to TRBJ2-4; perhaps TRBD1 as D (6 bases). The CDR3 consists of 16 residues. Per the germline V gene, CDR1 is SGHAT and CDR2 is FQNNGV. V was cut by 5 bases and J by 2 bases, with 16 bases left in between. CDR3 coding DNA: TGTGCCAGCAGCCGTTTGCAGGGGTCCTCCAAAAACATTCAGTACTTC. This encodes CASSRLQGSSKNIQYF.

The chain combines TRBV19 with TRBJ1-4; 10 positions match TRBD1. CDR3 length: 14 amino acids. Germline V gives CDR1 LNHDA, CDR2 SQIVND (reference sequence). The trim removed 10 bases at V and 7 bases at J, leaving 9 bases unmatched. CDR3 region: CATRLRDRGEKLFF. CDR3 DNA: TGTGCCACCAGACTCCGGGACAGGGGTGAAAAACTGTTTTTT.

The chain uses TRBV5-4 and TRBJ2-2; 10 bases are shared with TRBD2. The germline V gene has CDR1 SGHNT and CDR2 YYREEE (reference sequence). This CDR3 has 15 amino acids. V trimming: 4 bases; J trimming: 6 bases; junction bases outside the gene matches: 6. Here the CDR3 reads CASSQPLAGSGELFF. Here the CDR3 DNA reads TGTGCCAGCAGCCAACCACTAGCGGGGTCCGGGGAGCTGTTTTTT.

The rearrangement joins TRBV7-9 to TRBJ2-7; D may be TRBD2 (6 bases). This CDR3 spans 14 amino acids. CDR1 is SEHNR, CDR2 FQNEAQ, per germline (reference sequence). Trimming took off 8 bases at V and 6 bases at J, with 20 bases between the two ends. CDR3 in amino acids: CASVPRGGGIEQYF. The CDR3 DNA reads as TGTGCCAGCGTCCCCCGAGGTGGGGGGATCGAGCAGTACTTC.